This T cell receptor beta chain appears in the sequencing data of a study of shared clonotypes between healthy human individuals. Study results and limitations: Across subsets, estimated richness was generally greater for naive than for memory populations. It was the non-shared clonotypes that had lower generation probabilities than clonotypes shared by all four donors.

Turning to this clone: Its antigen is currently unknown.

TCRdb's copy holds only in-frame clones and misses some; the assay was immunoSEQ multiplex PCR. Found here are some 2.4 million clones, 90% to 95% of them singletons; the top ten hold about 0.38%. V lost 4 bases, J lost 0 bases, and 8 bases lay in between. The CDR3 is 14 residues long. The chain carries TRBV5-3 and TRBJ1-5; no clear D gene. TRBV5-3 has ORF status, its function being uncertain. Sequencing was performed on naive CD4+ T cells from PBMCs. Noted subset: CD45RA+ positively selected. This clonotype was obtained from a man younger than 35 in good health. Some clones in this sample may be carry-over from other donors' samples. This CDR3 is CARSPRLSNQPQHF. In nucleotides, the CDR3 is TGTGCCAGAAGCCCCCGGCTTAGCAATCAGCCCCAGCATTTT.